This T cell receptor beta chain is from a study of PD-1 blockade in classical Hodgkin lymphoma. Regarding time point: cycle 4 day 1 (C4D1), after 6 weeks of nivolumab. All patients relapsed after autologous stem cell transplantation, and brentuximab vedotin exposure varied. Method: immunoSEQ multiplex PCR; TCRdb's copy keeps in-frame clones and lacks some. Of roughly 51,000 clones in the sample, around 74% are singletons; the top ten hold over 9.5%. This clone was seen once. Germline CDR1 is LNHDA and CDR2 is SQIVND (reference sequence). The CDR3 loop spans 14 amino acids. Trimming left V 5 bases short and J 4 bases short, with 15 bases between.

V gene TRBV19 combines with J gene TRBJ2-7, with D tentatively TRBD1 (6 bases). The specimen comprised peripheral blood mononuclear cells (PBMCs), sampled before the fourth cycle of nivolumab. This receptor was taken from a human donor with classical Hodgkin lymphoma. The CDR3 DNA is TGTGCCAGTAGTGGTTACGGGACATCGTACGAGCAGTACTTC. Its translation: CASSGYGTSYEQYF.